The 5 T cell receptor beta chains below all came from one sample that was sequenced in a study of T cell responses to AZD1222 COVID-19 vaccine. The data were produced by immunoSEQ multiplex PCR, yet TCRdb's version contains in-frame clones alone and is incomplete. The data contain over 65,000 clones, approximately 90% of them singletons. Material: peripheral blood, obtained 28 days after the second AZD1222 dose. These receptors were taken from an adult who received the AZD1222 COVID-19 vaccine.

CDR3 loop: CASSFPYRGGYTF. CDR3 in DNA: TGTGCCAGCAGTTTCCCGTACAGGGGGGGCTACACCTTC. The chain is built from TRBV28 and TRBJ1-2; 8 bases agree with TRBD1. The CDR3 has 13 amino acids. Unmatched junction bases numbered 5, after V lost 3 bases and J lost 8 bases. Germline V CDR1 and CDR2: MDHEN, SYDVKM.

The V gene is TRBV29-1, the J gene TRBJ2-2; D gene ambiguous. The V end was cut by 6 bases, the J end by 7 bases, with 12 bases between. This CDR3 spans 12 amino acids. Germline loops: CDR1 SQVTM, CDR2 ANQGSEA. The CDR3: CSVVKGNGELFF. CDR3 DNA: TGCAGCGTCGTTAAGGGTAACGGGGAGCTGTTTTTT.

Only a few counts were recorded for this clone. The CDR3 DNA follows: TGTGCCAGCAGCCAAGTCACAGGGGGAGATTCACCCCTCCACTTT. Translation gives CASSQVTGGDSPLHF. This sequence joins TRBV3-1 (or the pseudogene TRBV3-2) and TRBJ1-6; TRBD1 aligns across 8 bases. V dropped 1 base and J dropped 8; count of bases not matched to a gene: 4. The CDR3 loop spans 15 amino acids. Germline CDR1 reads LGHDT; CDR2 reads YNNKEL (reference sequence).

The V and J genes are TRBV5-5 and TRBJ2-3, with 12 bases that match TRBD2. This CDR3 region has 18 residues. V was pared by 0 bases and J by 2 bases, with 7 bases of the junction left unmatched. Germline V gene data show CDR1 as SGHKS and CDR2 as YYEKEE (reference sequence). CDR3 amino acids: CASSLVTSGGFHTDTQYF. Written as DNA, the CDR3 is TGTGCCAGCAGCTTGGTCACTAGCGGGGGGTTCCACACAGATACGCAGTATTTT.

The rearrangement uses TRBV19 and TRBJ2-3; 9 bases agree with TRBD1. Losses at the gene ends were 10 bases for V and 7 bases for J; bases not matched to a gene: 12. There are 14 residues in the CDR3. CDR1 is LNHDA and CDR2 is SQIVND in the germline V gene (reference sequence). The CDR3, as DNA: TGTGCCATCCTAGTAGGGGACAGGGACAATACGCAGTATTTT. Encoded protein: CAILVGDRDNTQYF.